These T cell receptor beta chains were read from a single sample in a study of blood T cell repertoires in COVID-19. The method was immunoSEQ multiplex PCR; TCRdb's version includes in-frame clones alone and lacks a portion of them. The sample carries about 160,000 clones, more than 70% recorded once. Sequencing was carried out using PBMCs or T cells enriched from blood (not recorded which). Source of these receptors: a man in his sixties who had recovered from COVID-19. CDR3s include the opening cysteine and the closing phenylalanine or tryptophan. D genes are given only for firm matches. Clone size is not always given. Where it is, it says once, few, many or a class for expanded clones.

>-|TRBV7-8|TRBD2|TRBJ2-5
TGTGCCAGCAGCGTGGTAGCGGGAGTGGGGGAGACCCAGTACTTC
CASSVVAGVGETQYF
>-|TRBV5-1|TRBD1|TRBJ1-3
TGCGCCAGCAGCTTGCGGGAAGCGAATTACGGGACAGGGACCCCCGGATCTGGAAACACCATATATTTT
CASSLREANYGTGTPGSGNTIYF
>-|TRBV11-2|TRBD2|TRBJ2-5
TGTGCCAGCAGCTTAGGCGGACTAGCGGGGGGATTAGCGGAGACCCAGTACTTC
CASSLGGLAGGLAETQYF
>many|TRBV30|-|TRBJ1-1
TGTGCCTGGATGGGCGGGGTGTCGAGGGTAACTGAAGCTTTCTTT
CAWMGGVSRVTEAFF
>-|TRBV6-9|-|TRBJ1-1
TGTGCCACGGGGGGGCCGACTGAAGCTTTCTTT
CATGGPTEAFF
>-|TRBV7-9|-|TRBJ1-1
TGTGCCAGCAGCTTAGACGGGGTGAACACTGAAGCTTTCTTT
CASSLDGVNTEAFF
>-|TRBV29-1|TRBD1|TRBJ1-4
TGCAGCGTCCACACCCAGGGGGCCGAAAAACTGTTTTTT
CSVHTQGAEKLFF
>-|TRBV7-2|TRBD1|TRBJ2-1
TGTGCCAGCAGCTTAGTATCGGGGACAGGGACGAATGAGCAGTTCTTC
CASSLVSGTGTNEQFF
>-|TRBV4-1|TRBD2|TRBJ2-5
TGCGCCAGCAGCCAGACAGAGTCTAGCGGGAGGACCCAGTACTTC
CASSQTESSGRTQYF
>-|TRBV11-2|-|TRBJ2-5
TGTGCCAGCAGCTTAGATAGGGGGAGGGGGACCCAGTACTTC
CASSLDRGRGTQYF
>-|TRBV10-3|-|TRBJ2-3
TGTGCCATCGGCGGCACCCGAAGCACAGATACGCAGTATTTT
CAIGGTRSTDTQYF
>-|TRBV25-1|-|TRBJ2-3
TGTGCCAGCAGTGATCCGTCCACTAGCACAGATACGCAGTATTTT
CASSDPSTSTDTQYF
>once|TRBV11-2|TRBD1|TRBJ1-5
TGTGCCAGCAGCGTTACAGGGGGCCAGGATCAGCCCCAGCATTTT
CASSVTGGQDQPQHF
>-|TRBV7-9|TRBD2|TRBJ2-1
TGTGCCAGCAGTCAGAGCGGGGGAGAGCAGTTCTTC
CASSQSGGEQFF
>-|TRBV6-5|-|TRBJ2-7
TGTGCCAGCAGTTACTCGTCTAGCTCCTACGAGCAGTACTTC
CASSYSSSSYEQYF
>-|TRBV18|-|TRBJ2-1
TGTGCCAGCTCGCAGGACTATGATGAGCAGTTCTTC
CASSQDYDEQFF
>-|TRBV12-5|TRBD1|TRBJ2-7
TGTGCTAGTGGTTTGGTATTGGGACAGGGCCCCTACGAGCAGTACTTC
CASGLVLGQGPYEQYF
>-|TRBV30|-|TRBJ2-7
TGTGCCTGGAGTGTAGGAGTCTACGAGCAGTACTTC
CAWSVGVYEQYF
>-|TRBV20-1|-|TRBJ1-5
TGCAGTGCTAGTCTTGGGCAGGGCCATCAGCCCCAGCATTTT
CSASLGQGHQPQHF
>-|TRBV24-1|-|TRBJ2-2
TGTGCCACCAGTGGGACAGTGAACACCGGGGAGCTGTTTTTT
CATSGTVNTGELFF
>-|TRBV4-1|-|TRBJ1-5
TGCGCCAGCAGCCAAGAAGAAGGGGGTGTAATCGACAATCAGCCCCAGCATTTT
CASSQEEGGVIDNQPQHF
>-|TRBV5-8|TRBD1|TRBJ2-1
TGTGCCAGCAGCTTGGGGTCTGGGACAGGGTCCTACAATGAGCAGTTCTTC
CASSLGSGTGSYNEQFF
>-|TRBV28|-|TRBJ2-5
TGTGCCAGCAGCCCCAATGGGCGGGCGGAGACCCAGTACTTC
CASSPNGRAETQYF
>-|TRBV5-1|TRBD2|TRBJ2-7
TGCGCCAGCAGCGGCCAGGGGACTAGCTACGAGCAGTACTTC
CASSGQGTSYEQYF
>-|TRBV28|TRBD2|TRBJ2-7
TGTGCCAGCAGTTCACCAGACCGGGGAGGGCGTGGAGAGCAGTACTTC
CASSSPDRGGRGEQYF
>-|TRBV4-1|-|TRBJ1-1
TGCGCCAGCAGCCAAGATAGCGACACTGAAGCTTTCTTT
CASSQDSDTEAFF
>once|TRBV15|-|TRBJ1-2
TGTGCCACCAGCAGGGGGGCGGCTAACTATGGCTACACCTTC
CATSRGAANYGYTF
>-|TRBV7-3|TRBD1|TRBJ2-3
TGTGCCAGCAGCTTAGGGACAGCCGGCGATACGCAGTATTTT
CASSLGTAGDTQYF
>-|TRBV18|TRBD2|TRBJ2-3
TGTGCCAGCTCACTACGACTAGCGGGGCGCACAGATACGCAGTATTTT
CASSLRLAGRTDTQYF
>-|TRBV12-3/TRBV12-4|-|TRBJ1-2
TGTGCCAGCAGTTGGGGCAGCCTTTCTGGCTACACCTTC
CASSWGSLSGYTF
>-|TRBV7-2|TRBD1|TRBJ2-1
TGTGCCAGCAGCTGGACAGGACAGGGGGCTGAAGATGAGCAGTTCTTC
CASSWTGQGAEDEQFF
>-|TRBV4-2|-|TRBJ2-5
TGTGCCAGCAGCCTCTACTTTCAAGAGACCCAGTACTTC
CASSLYFQETQYF
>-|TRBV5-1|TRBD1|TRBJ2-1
TGCGCCAGCACACCCTTCCAGGGGGCATCCTACAATGAGCAGTTCTTC
CASTPFQGASYNEQFF
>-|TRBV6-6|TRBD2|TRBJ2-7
TGTGCCAGCAGTCCAACCAGATTACTAGCGGGAGAAGGCTATTGGGACGAGCAGTACTTC
CASSPTRLLAGEGYWDEQYF
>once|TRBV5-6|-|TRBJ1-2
TGTGCCAGCAGCTTGGTTAGGGGTAAGGGAGGCTACACCTTC
CASSLVRGKGGYTF
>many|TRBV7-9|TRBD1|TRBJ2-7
TGTGCCAGCAGGTACACCGGGACAGGGTTCTACGAGCAGTACTTC
CASRYTGTGFYEQYF
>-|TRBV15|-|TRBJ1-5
TGTGCCACCAGCAGGGAGTACAGGCTCCCCCAGCATTTT
CATSREYRLPQHF
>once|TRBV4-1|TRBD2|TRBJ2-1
TGCGCCAGCAGCCAGAGAGCGGGAGCCGACAATGAGCAGTTCTTC
CASSQRAGADNEQFF
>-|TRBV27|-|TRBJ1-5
TGTGCCAGCACCTTCAATCAGCCCCAGCATTTT
CASTFNQPQHF